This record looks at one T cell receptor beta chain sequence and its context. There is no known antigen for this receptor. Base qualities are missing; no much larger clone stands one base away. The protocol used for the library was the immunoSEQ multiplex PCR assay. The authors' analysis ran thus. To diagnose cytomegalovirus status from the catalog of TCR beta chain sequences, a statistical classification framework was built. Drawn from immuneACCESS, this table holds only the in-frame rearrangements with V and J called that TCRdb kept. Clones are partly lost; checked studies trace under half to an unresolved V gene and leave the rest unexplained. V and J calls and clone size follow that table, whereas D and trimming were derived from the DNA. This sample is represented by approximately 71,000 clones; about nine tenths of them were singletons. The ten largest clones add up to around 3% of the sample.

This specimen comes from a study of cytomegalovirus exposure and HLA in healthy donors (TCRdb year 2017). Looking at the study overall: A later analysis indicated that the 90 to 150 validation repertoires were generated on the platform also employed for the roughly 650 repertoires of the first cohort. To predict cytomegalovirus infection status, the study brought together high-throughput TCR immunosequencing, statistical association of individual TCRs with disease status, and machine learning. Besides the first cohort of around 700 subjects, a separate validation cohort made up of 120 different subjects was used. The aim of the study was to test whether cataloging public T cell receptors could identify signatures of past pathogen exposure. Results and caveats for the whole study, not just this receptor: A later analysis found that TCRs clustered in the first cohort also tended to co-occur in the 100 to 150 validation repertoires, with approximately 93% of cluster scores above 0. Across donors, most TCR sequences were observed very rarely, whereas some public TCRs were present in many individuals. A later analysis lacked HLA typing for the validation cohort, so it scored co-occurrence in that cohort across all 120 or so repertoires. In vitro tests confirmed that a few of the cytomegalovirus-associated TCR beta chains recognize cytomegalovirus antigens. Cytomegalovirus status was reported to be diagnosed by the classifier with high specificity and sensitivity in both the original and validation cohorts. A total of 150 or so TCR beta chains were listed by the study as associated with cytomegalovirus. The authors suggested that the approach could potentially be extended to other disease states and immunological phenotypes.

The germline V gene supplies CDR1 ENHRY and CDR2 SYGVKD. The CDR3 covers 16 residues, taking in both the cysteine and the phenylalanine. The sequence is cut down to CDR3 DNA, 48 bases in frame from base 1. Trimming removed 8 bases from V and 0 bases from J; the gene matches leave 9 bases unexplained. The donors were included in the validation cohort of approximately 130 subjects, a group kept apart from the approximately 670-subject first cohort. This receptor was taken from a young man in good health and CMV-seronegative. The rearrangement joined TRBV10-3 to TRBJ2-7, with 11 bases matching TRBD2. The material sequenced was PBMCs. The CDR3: CAIQSSGRSSSYEQYF. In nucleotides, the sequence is TGTGCCATCCAGTCTAGCGGGAGGTCGAGCTCCTACGAGCAGTACTTC.